This TCR beta chain was captured in a study of OX40 agonist ivuxolimab in advanced cancers. Study-wide context: Patients were dosed with the agonistic anti-OX40 (CD134) antibody ivuxolimab.

Patients with autoimmune history or systemic immunosuppression were excluded. The study, taken as a whole, reports: Circulating CD4+ and CD8+ T cells showed clonal expansion by week 6 at 0.1 to 3.0 mg/kg.

The CDR3 sequence is 12 residues long. From germline, CDR1 is MNHNY and CDR2 SVGAGI (reference sequence). Trimming left V 2 bases short and J 1 base short, with 2 bases between. For this clone: Antigen: not known.

Assay: immunoSEQ multiplex PCR; the TCRdb copy retains only in-frame clones and omits some. Of approximately 66,000 clones listed, 85% are singletons. This specimen was CD4+ or CD8+ T cells sorted from blood, taken in a trial of the OX40 agonist ivuxolimab. This receptor was obtained from an adult with an advanced solid tumor such as melanoma, head and neck, liver or kidney cancer. The gene calls are TRBV6-6 and TRBJ1-1; D unresolved. This chain's CDR3 is CASSYTNTEAFF. The CDR3 DNA reads as TGTGCCAGCAGTTACACGAACACTGAAGCTTTCTTT.